One and the same sample provided the 19 T cell receptor beta chains below, sequenced in a study of T cells in Graves' hyperthyroidism and ophthalmopathy. RNA transcripts served as the template for amplifying TCR beta CDR3 regions. An initial round of RT-PCR targeting the TCR CDR3 relied on the HTBI primer set. TCRdb re-derived calls from the multiplex PCR reads in MiXCR, one entry per CDR3 protein. The sample holds roughly 350,000 distinct CDR3 sequences, roughly 13% seen once. Specimen: blood. The source of these receptors is a woman aged 40 to 55 with Graves' ophthalmopathy.

This clonotype was observed a handful of times. The chain joins TRBV10-3 to TRBJ2-6, with 7 bases lining up with TRBD2. This CDR3 has 17 residues. Germline CDR1 ENHRY, CDR2 SYGVKD. V was clipped by 6 bases and J by 0 bases; unmatched bases: 8. In nucleotides, the CDR3 is TGTGCCATCAGGGCGGGGGAGTTCCCCTCTGGGGCCAACGTCCTGACTTTC. It encodes CAIRAGEFPSGANVLTF.

This clonotype has ten or more counts. CDR3 DNA sequence: TGTGCCAGCAGCCAAGACCCCGGGGGGACCCAGTACTTC. It encodes CASSQDPGGTQYF. The chain combines TRBV3-1 with TRBJ2-5; possible D gene TRBD2, 6 bases. V shed 0 bases and J shed 7 bases, with 9 bases lying between them. CDR1 is LGHDT, CDR2 YNNKEL, per germline (reference sequence). The CDR3 runs 13 residues.

Only a few counts were recorded for this clonotype. The J gene is TRBJ2-7, the V gene TRBV27; TRBD2 agrees at 13 bases. The germline CDR1 and CDR2 sequences are MNHEY and SMNVEV (reference sequence). V was pared by 6 bases and J by 2 bases, with 10 bases of the junction left unmatched. There are 17 residues in the CDR3. CDR3 coding DNA: TGTGCCAGCAGCTTCTTAACTACTAGCGGGGGGGCCTACGAGCAGTACTTC. As protein: CASSFLTTSGGAYEQYF.

The sample holds a few counts of this clonotype. The chain is built from TRBV27 and TRBJ1-3; TRBD1 agrees at 7 bases. Germline V lookup: CDR1 MNHEY, CDR2 SMNVEV (reference sequence). V lost 7 bases and J lost 2; bases outside the gene matches: 5. The CDR3 runs to 14 residues. CDR3 sequence reads: CASTLQGAGNTIYF. CDR3 DNA: TGTGCCAGCACCCTCCAGGGGGCTGGAAACACCATATATTTT.

The table lists this clonotype with many counts. The chain couples TRBV12-3 or TRBV12-4 to TRBJ2-6; 7 nucleotides match TRBD2. V lost 6 bases to trimming and J lost 4 bases; unmatched junction nucleotides: 9. The CDR3 totals 16 residues. CDR3 nucleotides: TGTGCCAGCAGCCGTTGGGGGGGGAACGGGGCCAACGTCCTGACTTTC. It translates to CASSRWGGNGANVLTF.

A note on this clonotype: A much larger clone differs from this one at a single base, so this may be a read error. The V call is TRBV7-2, the J call TRBJ1-1, with 7 nucleotides matching TRBD1. Per germline, CDR1 SGHTA and CDR2 FQGNSA. V was pared by 1 base and J by 6 bases, with 8 bases of the junction left unmatched. The CDR3 loop spans 15 amino acids. The chain's CDR3 is CASSLGHRGGSEAFF. The CDR3 region has the DNA TGTGCCAGCAGCTTAGGGCACAGGGGCGGATCTGAAGCTTTCTTT.

In this sample, this clonotype turned up many times. J is TRBJ2-2 and V is TRBV5-1; no clear D. This CDR3 contains 14 residues. Germline V lookup: CDR1 SGHRS, CDR2 YFSETQ. V lost 4 bases and J lost 0, with 7 bases in between. CDR3: CASSREANTGELFF. As DNA, the CDR3 is TGCGCCAGCAGCCGAGAAGCGAACACCGGGGAGCTGTTTTTT.

This clonotype was observed many times. This chain uses TRBV20-1 with TRBJ2-3; 12 nucleotides line up with TRBD2. The germline CDR1 and CDR2 sequences are DFQATT and SNEGSKA (reference sequence). J gave up 9 bases and V 6 bases, and 13 bases lay outside the gene matches. The CDR3 totals 15 residues. The CDR3 protein is CSAPKSASGGATQYF. In nucleotides, the CDR3 is TGCAGTGCCCCCAAATCGGCTAGCGGGGGGGCCACGCAGTATTTT.

This clonotype came up many times. The genes are TRBV6-1 and TRBJ1-4, with D possibly being TRBD1 (5 bases). The CDR3 has 11 residues. Per the germline V gene, CDR1 is MNHNS and CDR2 is SASEGT. V shed 5 bases and J shed 8 bases, with 6 bases lying between them. The CDR3 bases are TGTGCCAGCAGTAGACAGGAAAAACTGTTTTTT. Its protein product is CASSRQEKLFF.

For this clonotype: In this CDR3 the conserved last residue, phenylalanine or tryptophan, is missing, so a read error is likely. This chain connects TRBV9 to TRBJ2-1; weak D call: TRBD1 (5 bases). This CDR3 region has 15 residues. V was shortened by 0 bases and J by 3 bases, with 10 bases between the two germline ends. Germline V CDR1 and CDR2: SGDLS, YYNGEE. The CDR3 loop is CASSVGGADYNEQFL. The DNA for the CDR3 is TGTGCCAGCAGCGTAGGGGGCGCCGACTACAATGAGCAGTTCCTC.

This rearrangement joins TRBV2 to TRBJ1-4; 9 nucleotides align to TRBD1. CDR1 SNHLY and CDR2 FYNNEI come from the germline V gene. CDR3 length: 15 residues. Trimming took 2 bases from V and 5 from J; bases not matched to a gene: 3. The CDR3 DNA reads as TGTGCCAGCAGTGAATCCGGGACAGGGAATGAAAAACTGTTTTTT. Its protein is CASSESGTGNEKLFF. The whole variable domain, remainder taken from reference TRBV2 and TRBJ1-4, is EPEVTQTPSHQVTQMGQEVILRCVPISNHLYFYWYRQILGQKVEFLVSFYNNEISEKSEIFDDQFSVERPDGSNFTLKIRSTKLEDSAMYFCASSESGTGNEKLFFGSGTQLSVL.

V gene TRBV20-1 combines with J gene TRBJ2-3; D may match TRBD1 or TRBD2 (5 bases each). The length of the CDR3 is 12 residues. Deletions cut 2 bases from V and 8 bases from J, with 11 bases between. Germline V CDR1 and CDR2: DFQATT, SNEGSKA (reference sequence). CDR3 amino acids: CSARHIGGTQYF. The DNA of the CDR3 is TGCAGTGCTAGACACATTGGGGGTACGCAGTATTTT.

In this sample, this clonotype turned up many times. This rearrangement joins TRBV6-1 to TRBJ2-7; possibly TRBD1 for D (6 bases). The CDR3 totals 16 residues. Trimming pared 5 bases from V and 0 bases from J, leaving 17 bases between. Germline CDR1 reads MNHNS; CDR2 reads SASEGT. The CDR3 DNA follows: TGTGCCAGCAGTCCGGACAGCCTTCAGATCTCCTACGAGCAGTACTTC. Translation: CASSPDSLQISYEQYF.

This clonotype has a count of ten or more. The chain has TRBV28 and TRBJ2-5; 7 bases match TRBD1. V shed 5 bases, J shed 6 bases, and the junction held 18 bases outside the gene matches. Per the germline V gene, CDR1 is MDHEN and CDR2 is SYDVKM. The CDR3 loop spans 17 amino acids. CDR3 in DNA: TGTGCCAGCAGTACAAGCGCACAGGGGAAAAGGCTAAAGACCCAGTACTTC. Protein sequence: CASSTSAQGKRLKTQYF.

The sample holds many counts of this clonotype. The V gene is TRBV2, the J gene TRBJ2-2; weak D call: TRBD2 (6 bases). V lost 9 bases, J lost 1 base, and 12 bases lay in between. The CDR3 consists of 14 residues. Germline V gives CDR1 SNHLY, CDR2 FYNNEI. CDR3 in DNA: TGTGCCAGGCGGCTAGCGAAGAACACCGGGGAGCTGTTTTTT. Amino acid sequence: CARRLAKNTGELFF.

This clonotype was detected only a few times. The genes are TRBV25-1 and TRBJ2-3; 11 bases agree with TRBD2. Germline V gene data show CDR1 as MGHDK and CDR2 as SYGVNS. This CDR3 spans 18 amino acids. Trimming removed 7 bases from V and 3 bases from J; junction bases left unmatched: 15. For the CDR3, the DNA is TGTGCCAGCAACACGGGTAGCGGGGGGGCGATAACGACAGATACGCAGTATTTT. This translates into CASNTGSGGAITTDTQYF.

This chain connects TRBV27 to TRBJ2-3; D is unresolved. The germline V gene has CDR1 MNHEY and CDR2 SMNVEV (reference sequence). V gave up 3 bases and J gave up 5 bases, with 15 bases separating them. There are 15 residues in the CDR3. CDR3 protein: CASSLAGFGGDTQYF. For the CDR3, the DNA is TGTGCCAGCAGTTTGGCCGGGTTTGGTGGAGATACGCAGTATTTT.

V is TRBV4-2 and J is TRBJ2-3; 8 nucleotides agree with TRBD2. J gave up 7 bases and V 5 bases, and 14 bases lay outside the gene matches. In germline, CDR1 is LGHNA, CDR2 YNFKEQ. This CDR3 is built from 16 residues. The CDR3 DNA follows: TGTGCCAGCAGCTATAAGCGGGGGCAAACCCGTTATACGCAGTATTTT. Translation gives CASSYKRGQTRYTQYF.

This clonotype was recorded a few times. This chain links TRBV6-1 with TRBJ2-2, with TRBD1 matching over 8 bases. CDR1 and CDR2 (germline): MNHNS, SASEGT. The J segment lost 3 bases and the V segment lost 5 bases, leaving 5 bases of the junction unmatched. The CDR3 covers 15 residues. CDR3 in amino acids: CASSPGQEYTGELFF. As DNA, the CDR3 is TGTGCCAGCAGTCCGGGACAGGAATACACCGGGGAGCTGTTTTTT.